Listed here is a single T cell receptor beta chain. RNA extraction and reverse transcription yielded cDNA as sequencing template. Repertoires were generated with immunoSEQ multiplex PCR, while TCRdb's copy carries only in-frame clones and drops some. The sample includes under 250,000 clones, approximately 57% of them seen just once. This sample was taken from a study of CD8+ T cells in alopecia areata. Treatment noted: oral pan-JAK inhibitor, 5-10 mg twice daily. The TCR sequence derives from a human donor with alopecia areata. This sample comprised CD4+ T cells sorted from blood, obtained at week 4, from a patient treated with tofacitinib.

The CDR3 sequence is CASHHPTGNTEAFF. The CDR3 nucleotides read TGCGCCAGCCACCACCCGACTGGGAACACTGAAGCTTTCTTT. V usage is TRBV5-1 and J usage is TRBJ1-1; no reliable D call. CDR1 SGHRS and CDR2 YFSETQ come from the germline V gene. CDR3 length: 14 amino acids. Trimming shortened V by 7 bases and J by 1 base, and 14 bases separated the two germline ends.